The clone carrying this TCR beta chain came up a few times. What it binds is unknown. TCRdb's table, derived via immunoSEQ multiplex PCR, lists solely in-frame clones and lacks some. The sample yields some 57,000 clones, less than 75% seen once. The sample is drawn from a study of T cell clones after liver transplantation. Turning to the study itself: Liver transplant recipients had immunosuppression withdrawal attempted within 2 years. General study findings and limits: Post-transplant time points were not standardized, so conclusions are preliminary. A significant post-transplant drop in circulating graft-donor-reactive CD4 TCRbeta sequences occurred in most of the 8 subjects.

The specimen comprised CD4+ T cells from blood, sampled at the 22-month timepoint. The receptor's source is a human patient who received a liver transplant. A subset of T cells may come from the graft donor.

The CDR3 bases are TGTGCCAGCAGCCGGGACAGGGGCTACGAGCAGTACTTC. It translates to CASSRDRGYEQYF. The chain employs TRBV7-3 and TRBJ2-7, with 10 bases matching TRBD1. The CDR3 is 13 residues long. Germline V gives CDR1 SGHTA, CDR2 FQGTGA. V gave up 5 bases and J gave up 3 bases; unmatched junction bases: 1.